What follows are 8 T cell receptor beta chains derived from one specimen sequenced in a study of T cell repertoires in aging, cancer and after chemotherapy. The template was genomic DNA from peripheral blood, not RNA. A mixed TRB-A/B primer pool amplified rearranged TRB by multiplex touch-down PCR. TCRdb re-called the multiplex PCR reads through MiXCR, storing one row per CDR3 protein. Seen here are over a thousand distinct CDR3 sequences, roughly 25% observed once, and the top ten hold 24%. The specimen sequenced was blood. The receptors here all came from a human donor with a blood cancer.

V gene TRBV20-1 combines with J gene TRBJ2-3; possibly TRBD2 for D (7 bases). The CDR3 totals 16 residues. V lost 0 bases, J lost 6 bases, and 19 bases lay in between. Germline values: CDR1 DFQATT, CDR2 SNEGSKA (reference sequence). The CDR3 spells CSARDLRGRTGDTQYF. For the CDR3, the DNA is TGCAGTGCTAGAGATCTGCGGGGGCGTACGGGGGATACGCAGTATTTT.

This clonotype counts as large (0.1 to 1%). The chain joins TRBV10-3 to TRBJ1-3; 9 bases map to TRBD1. The V gene's germline CDR1 is ENHRY and CDR2 SYGVKD. The CDR3 loop spans 14 amino acids. The junction had 3 bases not matched to a gene; V was cut back by 6 bases and J by 3 bases. The CDR3 sequence: CAISTGGYGNTIYF. The CDR3, as DNA: TGTGCCATCAGCACAGGGGGCTATGGAAACACCATATATTTT.

By sample share, this clonotype is medium-sized. The chain links TRBV6-2 or TRBV6-3 to TRBJ2-7; a possible D gene is TRBD2 (6 bases). The CDR3 consists of 13 residues. V lost 5 bases, J lost 4 bases, and 12 bases lay in between. Germline loops: CDR1 MNHEY, CDR2 SVGEGT. The CDR3 is CASSLGGYYEQYF. DNA for the CDR3: TGTGCCAGCAGTCTCGGGGGATATTACGAGCAGTACTTC.

This clonotype is large. The CDR3 DNA follows: TGCAGCGTTGAGCCGGGGACTAGCGGGGGGAGCTCCTACAATGAGCAGTTCTTC. It yields the protein CSVEPGTSGGSSYNEQFF. The chain combines TRBV29-1 with TRBJ2-1; 15 bases are shared with TRBD2. Germline trimming cut 3 bases from V and 0 bases from J; bases unmatched to any gene: 6. This CDR3 comprises 18 residues. CDR1 is SQVTM and CDR2 is ANQGSEA in the germline V gene.

This chain uses TRBV20-1 with TRBJ1-2; maybe TRBD1 (5 bases). The CDR3 consists of 15 residues. Trimming took 1 base from V and 0 from J, leaving 12 bases between them. Germline CDR1 reads DFQATT; CDR2 reads SNEGSKA (reference sequence). CDR3 in amino acids: CSARGGPRTNYGYTF. The DNA of the CDR3 is TGCAGTGCTAGAGGGGGCCCAAGGACTAACTATGGCTACACCTTC.

V and J are TRBV2 and TRBJ2-3; D could derive from TRBD1 or TRBD2 (6 bases each). Germline V gene lookup returns CDR1 SNHLY and CDR2 FYNNEI. Trimming cost V 7 bases and J 3 bases, with 14 bases left between them. The CDR3 covers 14 residues. The CDR3 reads CASKFGGQTDTQYF. CDR3 DNA sequence: TGTGCCAGCAAATTTGGGGGGCAAACAGATACGCAGTATTTT.

This clonotype is termed large. The V call is TRBV27, the J call TRBJ1-1, with TRBD1 as a possible D gene (6 bases). Germline lookup yields CDR1 MNHEY and CDR2 SMNVEV (reference sequence). V lost 0 bases, J lost 0 bases, and 11 bases lay in between. This CDR3 region has 16 residues. CDR3 coding DNA: TGTGCCAGCAGTTTATCCACAGGGAGGATGAACACTGAAGCTTTCTTT. Amino acids: CASSLSTGRMNTEAFF.

Details on this clonotype: A read error is possible here, since a much larger clone lies one base away. The chain couples TRBV18 to TRBJ2-1; 7 bases line up with TRBD1. The CDR3 consists of 14 residues. The ends lost 5 bases at V and 2 bases at J; junction bases unmatched: 3. In germline, CDR1 is KGHSH, CDR2 LQKENI. The DNA of the CDR3 is TGTGCCAGCTCAACACAGGGGCCCTACAATGAGCAGTTCTTC. Translated, it gives CASSTQGPYNEQFF.